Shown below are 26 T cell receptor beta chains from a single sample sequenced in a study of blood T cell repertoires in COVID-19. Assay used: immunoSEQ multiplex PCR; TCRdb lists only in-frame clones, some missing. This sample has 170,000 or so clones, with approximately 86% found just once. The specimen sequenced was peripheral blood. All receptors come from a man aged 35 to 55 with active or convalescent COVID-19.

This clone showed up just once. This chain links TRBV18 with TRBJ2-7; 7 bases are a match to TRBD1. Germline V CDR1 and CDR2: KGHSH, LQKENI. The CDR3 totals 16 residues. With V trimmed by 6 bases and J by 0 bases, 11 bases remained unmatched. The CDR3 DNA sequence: TGTGCCAGCTCTCTGACCGGGACAGTAAGCTCCTACGAGCAGTACTTC. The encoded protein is CASSLTGTVSSYEQYF.

The CDR3 DNA follows: TGTGCCAGCAGCCAACAGGGCACAAACACTGAAGCTTTCTTT. Amino acids: CASSQQGTNTEAFF. J is TRBJ1-1 and V is TRBV14; tentative D call: TRBD1 (5 bases). Germline lookup yields CDR1 SGHDN and CDR2 FVKESK. Trimming pared 2 bases from V and 2 bases from J, leaving 9 bases between. The CDR3 is 14 residues long.

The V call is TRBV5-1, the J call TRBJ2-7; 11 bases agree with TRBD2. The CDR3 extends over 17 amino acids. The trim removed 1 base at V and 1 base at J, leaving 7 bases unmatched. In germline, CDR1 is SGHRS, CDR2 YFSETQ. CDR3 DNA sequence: TGCGCCAGCAGCTTGAATAGCGGGACTAGCGGTTCCTACGAGCAGTACTTC. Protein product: CASSLNSGTSGSYEQYF.

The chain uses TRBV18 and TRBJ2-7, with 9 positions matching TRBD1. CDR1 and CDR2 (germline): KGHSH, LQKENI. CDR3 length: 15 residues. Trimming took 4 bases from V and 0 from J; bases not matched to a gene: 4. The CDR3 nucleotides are TGTGCCAGCTCACTACAGGGGGCGAGCTCCTACGAGCAGTACTTC. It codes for CASSLQGASSYEQYF.

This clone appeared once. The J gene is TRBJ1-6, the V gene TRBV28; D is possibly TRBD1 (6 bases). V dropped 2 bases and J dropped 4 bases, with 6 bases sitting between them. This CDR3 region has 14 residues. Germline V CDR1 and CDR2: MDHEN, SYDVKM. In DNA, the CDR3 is TGTGCCAGCAGTTTACAGGGGTATAATTCACCCCTCCACTTT. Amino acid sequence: CASSLQGYNSPLHF.

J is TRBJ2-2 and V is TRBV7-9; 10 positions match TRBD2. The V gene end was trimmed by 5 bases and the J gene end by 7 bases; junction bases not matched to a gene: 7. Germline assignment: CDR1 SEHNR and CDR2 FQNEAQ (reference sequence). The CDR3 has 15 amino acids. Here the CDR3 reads CASSTAGGPHGELFF. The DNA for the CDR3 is TGTGCCAGCAGCACAGCGGGGGGGCCCCACGGGGAGCTGTTTTTT.

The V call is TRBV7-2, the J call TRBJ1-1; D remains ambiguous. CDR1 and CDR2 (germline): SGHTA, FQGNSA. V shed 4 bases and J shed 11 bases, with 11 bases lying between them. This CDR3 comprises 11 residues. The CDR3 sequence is CASSSIRGAFF. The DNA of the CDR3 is TGTGCCAGCAGCTCCATTCGAGGTGCTTTCTTT.

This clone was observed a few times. CDR3 amino acids: CASSLSPGQGVFEQYF. The DNA of the CDR3 is TGTGCCAGCAGTTTAAGTCCGGGACAGGGGGTATTCGAGCAGTACTTC. This chain connects TRBV28 to TRBJ2-7, with 11 bases that match TRBD1. Germline V gives CDR1 MDHEN, CDR2 SYDVKM. This CDR3 spans 16 amino acids. With V trimmed by 2 bases and J by 6 bases, 9 bases remained unmatched.

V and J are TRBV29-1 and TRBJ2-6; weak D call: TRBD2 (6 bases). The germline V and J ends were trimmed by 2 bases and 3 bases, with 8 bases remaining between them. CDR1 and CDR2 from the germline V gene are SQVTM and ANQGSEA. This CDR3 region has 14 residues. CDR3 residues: CSVETGDGANVLTF. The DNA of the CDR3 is TGCAGCGTTGAAACGGGGGATGGGGCCAACGTCCTGACTTTC.

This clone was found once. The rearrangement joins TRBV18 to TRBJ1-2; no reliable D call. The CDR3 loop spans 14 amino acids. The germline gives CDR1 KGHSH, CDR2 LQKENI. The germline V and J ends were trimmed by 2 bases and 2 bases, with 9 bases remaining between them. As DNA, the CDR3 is TGTGCCAGCTCACCAGGTCCCGGGAACTATGGCTACACCTTC. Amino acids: CASSPGPGNYGYTF. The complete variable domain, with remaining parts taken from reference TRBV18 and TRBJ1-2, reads NAGVMQNPRHLVRRRGQEARLRCSPMKGHSHVYWYRQLPEEGLKFMVYLQKENIIDESGMPKERFSAEFPKEGPSILRIQQVVRGDSAAYFCASSPGPGNYGYTFGSGTRLTVV.

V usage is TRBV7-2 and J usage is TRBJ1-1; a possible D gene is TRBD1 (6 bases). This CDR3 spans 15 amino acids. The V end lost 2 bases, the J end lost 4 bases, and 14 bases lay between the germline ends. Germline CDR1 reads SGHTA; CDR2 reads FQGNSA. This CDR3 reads CASSLSQGLSTEAFF. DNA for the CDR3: TGTGCCAGCAGCTTATCGCAGGGGCTGAGCACTGAAGCTTTCTTT.

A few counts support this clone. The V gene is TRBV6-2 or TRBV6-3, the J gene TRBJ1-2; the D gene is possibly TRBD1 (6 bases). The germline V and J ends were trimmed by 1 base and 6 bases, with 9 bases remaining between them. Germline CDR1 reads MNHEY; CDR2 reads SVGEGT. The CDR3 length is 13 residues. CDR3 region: CASSYLAGDGYTF. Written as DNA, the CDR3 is TGTGCCAGCAGTTACTTGGCAGGGGATGGCTACACCTTC.

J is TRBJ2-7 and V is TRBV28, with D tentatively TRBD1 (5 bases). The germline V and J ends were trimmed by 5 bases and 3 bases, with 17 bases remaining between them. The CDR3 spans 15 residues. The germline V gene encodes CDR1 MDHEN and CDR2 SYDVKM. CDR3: CASSLTDSTGYEQYF. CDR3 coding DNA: TGTGCCAGCAGTCTAACCGACTCAACAGGCTACGAGCAGTACTTC.

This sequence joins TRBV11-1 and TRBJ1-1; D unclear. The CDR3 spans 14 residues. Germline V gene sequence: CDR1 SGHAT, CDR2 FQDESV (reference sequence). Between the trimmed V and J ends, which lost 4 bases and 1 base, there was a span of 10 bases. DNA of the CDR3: TGTGCCAGCAGCTCCCCAGCGGCGAACACTGAAGCTTTCTTT. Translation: CASSSPAANTEAFF.

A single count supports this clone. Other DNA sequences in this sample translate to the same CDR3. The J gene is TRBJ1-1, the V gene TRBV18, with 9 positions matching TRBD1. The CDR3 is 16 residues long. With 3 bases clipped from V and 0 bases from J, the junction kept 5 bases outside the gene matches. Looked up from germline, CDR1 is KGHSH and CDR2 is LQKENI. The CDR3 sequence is CASSPGTGKLNTEAFF. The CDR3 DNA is TGTGCCAGCTCACCCGGGACAGGGAAATTGAACACTGAAGCTTTCTTT.

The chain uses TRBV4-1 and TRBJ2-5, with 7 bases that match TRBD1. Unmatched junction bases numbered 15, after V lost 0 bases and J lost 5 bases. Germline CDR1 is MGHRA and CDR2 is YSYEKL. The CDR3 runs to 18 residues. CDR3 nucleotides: TGCGCCAGCAGCCAAGATGGGGTGGGAGACAGGGATTCGGAGACCCAGTACTTC. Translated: CASSQDGVGDRDSETQYF.

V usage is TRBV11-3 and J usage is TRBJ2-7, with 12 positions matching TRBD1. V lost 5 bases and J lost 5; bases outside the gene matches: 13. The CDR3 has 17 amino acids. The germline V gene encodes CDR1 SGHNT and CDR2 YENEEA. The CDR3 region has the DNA TGTGCCAGCAGCCCCCGCCGCGGGACAGGGGGCGTGAACGAGCAGTACTTC. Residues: CASSPRRGTGGVNEQYF.

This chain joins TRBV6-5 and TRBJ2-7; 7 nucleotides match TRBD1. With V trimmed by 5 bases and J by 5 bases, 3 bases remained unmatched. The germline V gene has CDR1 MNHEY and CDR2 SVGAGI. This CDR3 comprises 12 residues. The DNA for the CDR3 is TGTGCCAGCAGTCCAGACAGGGACGAGCAGTACTTC. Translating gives CASSPDRDEQYF.

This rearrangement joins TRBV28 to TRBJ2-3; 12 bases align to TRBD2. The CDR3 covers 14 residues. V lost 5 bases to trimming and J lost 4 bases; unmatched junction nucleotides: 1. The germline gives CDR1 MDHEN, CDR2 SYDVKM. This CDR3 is CASSLAGGADTQYF. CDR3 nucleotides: TGTGCCAGCAGTCTAGCGGGGGGGGCAGATACGCAGTATTTT.

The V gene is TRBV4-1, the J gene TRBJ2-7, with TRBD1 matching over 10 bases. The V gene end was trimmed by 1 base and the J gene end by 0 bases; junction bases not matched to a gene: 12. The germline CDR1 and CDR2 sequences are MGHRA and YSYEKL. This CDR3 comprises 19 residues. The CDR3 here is CASSQGLGDRTGGSYEQYF. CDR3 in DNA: TGCGCCAGCAGCCAAGGTCTCGGGGATAGGACAGGGGGCTCCTACGAGCAGTACTTC.

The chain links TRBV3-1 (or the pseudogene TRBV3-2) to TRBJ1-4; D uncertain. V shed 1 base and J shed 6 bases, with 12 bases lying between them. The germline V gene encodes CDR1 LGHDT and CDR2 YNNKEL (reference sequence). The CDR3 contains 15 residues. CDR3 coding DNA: TGTGCCAGCAGCCAAGCTACTAAATTACATGAAAAACTGTTTTTT. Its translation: CASSQATKLHEKLFF.

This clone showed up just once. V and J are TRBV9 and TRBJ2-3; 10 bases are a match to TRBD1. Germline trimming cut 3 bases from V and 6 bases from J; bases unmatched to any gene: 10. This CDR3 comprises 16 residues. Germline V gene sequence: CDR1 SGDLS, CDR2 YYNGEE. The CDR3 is CASSALGTGALDTQYF. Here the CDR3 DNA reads TGTGCCAGCAGCGCCCTTGGGACAGGGGCCCTCGATACGCAGTATTTT. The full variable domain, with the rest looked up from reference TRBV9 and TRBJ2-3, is DSGVTQTPKHLITATGQRVTLRCSPRSGDLSVYWYQQSLDQGLQFLIQYYNGEERAKGNILERFSAQQFPDLHSELNLSSLELGDSALYFCASSALGTGALDTQYFGPGTRLTVL.

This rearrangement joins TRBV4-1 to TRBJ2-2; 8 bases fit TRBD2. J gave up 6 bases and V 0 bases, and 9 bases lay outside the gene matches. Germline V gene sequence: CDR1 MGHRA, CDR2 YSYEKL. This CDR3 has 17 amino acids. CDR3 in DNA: TGCGCCAGCAGCCAAGAGGCAGCGGGGGCCGGGTCCGGGGAGCTGTTTTTT. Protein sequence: CASSQEAAGAGSGELFF.

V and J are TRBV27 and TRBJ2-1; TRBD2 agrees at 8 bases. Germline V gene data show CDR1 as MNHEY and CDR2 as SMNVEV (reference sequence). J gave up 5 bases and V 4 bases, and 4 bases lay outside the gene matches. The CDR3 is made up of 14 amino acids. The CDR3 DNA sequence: TGTGCCAGCAGTTGGGGACTAGGCAACAATGAGCAGTTCTTC. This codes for CASSWGLGNNEQFF.

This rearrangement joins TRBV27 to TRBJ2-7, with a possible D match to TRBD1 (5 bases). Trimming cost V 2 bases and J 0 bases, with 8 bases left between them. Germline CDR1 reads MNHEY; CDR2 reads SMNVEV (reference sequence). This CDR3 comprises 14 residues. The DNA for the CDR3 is TGTGCCAGCAGTTTAAGGGGCTACTCCTACGAGCAGTACTTC. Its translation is CASSLRGYSYEQYF.

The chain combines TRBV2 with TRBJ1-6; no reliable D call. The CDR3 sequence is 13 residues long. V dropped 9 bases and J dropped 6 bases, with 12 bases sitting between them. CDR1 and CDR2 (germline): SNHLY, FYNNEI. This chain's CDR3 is CARKTDFNSPLHF. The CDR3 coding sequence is TGTGCCAGAAAAACAGATTTTAATTCACCCCTCCACTTT.